A single sample is the source of the 29 T cell receptor beta chains below, sequenced in a study of blood T cell repertoires in COVID-19. Assay: immunoSEQ multiplex PCR; the TCRdb copy retains only in-frame clones and omits some. The sample comprises tens of thousands of clones, more than 85% of which are singletons, and more than 15% rests with the top ten. The specimen sequenced was peripheral blood. The receptors shown here come from a man between 50 and 59 years old in a cohort sampled during active COVID-19.

The V gene is TRBV5-6, the J gene TRBJ1-4, with D unresolved. The V gene lost 1 base and the J gene lost 0 bases, with 10 bases spanning the gap. CDR1 and CDR2 (germline): SGHDT, YYEEEE. CDR3 length: 16 amino acids. The DNA for the CDR3 is TGTGCCAGCAGCTTGAGCTGGGGAGCAACTAATGAAAAACTGTTTTTT. Translation gives CASSLSWGATNEKLFF.

Concerning this clone itself: This sample also contains other DNA sequences that code for the same CDR3. The chain joins TRBV4-1 to TRBJ2-3; no reliable D call. Germline V gene sequence: CDR1 MGHRA, CDR2 YSYEKL. CDR3 length equals 13 residues. V was shortened by 3 bases and J by 5 bases, with 9 bases between the two germline ends. CDR3 nucleotide sequence: TGCGCCAGCAGCCACCCCCCGGGAGATACGCAGTATTTT. It translates to CASSHPPGDTQYF.

The chain has TRBV7-6 and TRBJ1-4; 10 positions agree with TRBD1. Germline CDR1 SGHVS, CDR2 FNYEAQ. Trimming at V came to 5 bases and at J to 8 bases, leaving 5 bases not matched to a gene. This CDR3 spans 14 amino acids. CDR3: CASSRDRGLEKLFF. The CDR3 coding sequence is TGTGCCAGCAGCCGGGACAGGGGCTTAGAAAAACTGTTTTTT.

DNA for the CDR3: TGTGCCAGCAGCTTAATAGGGGGCGCCTACAATGAGCAGTTCTTC. This encodes CASSLIGGAYNEQFF. The chain links TRBV7-3 to TRBJ2-1; the match to TRBD1 covers 7 bases. The V gene end was trimmed by 1 base and the J gene end by 2 bases; junction bases not matched to a gene: 2. Germline CDR1 SGHTA, CDR2 FQGTGA. This CDR3 is 15 amino acids long.

This clone has just a few counts. The chain employs TRBV2 and TRBJ1-2; no definite D call. The CDR3 runs to 14 residues. V lost 7 bases, J lost 1 base, and 13 bases lay in between. Germline V gene data show CDR1 as SNHLY and CDR2 as FYNNEI. CDR3 nucleotides: TGTGCCAGCAAAGAGGGAGACTTTAACTATGGCTACACCTTC. Protein sequence: CASKEGDFNYGYTF.

The chain has TRBV3-1 (or the pseudogene TRBV3-2) and TRBJ2-1, with D possibly matching TRBD1 (5 bases). Germline V lookup: CDR1 LGHDT, CDR2 YNNKEL (reference sequence). The V gene lost 4 bases and the J gene lost 0 bases, with 16 bases spanning the gap. The CDR3 runs to 17 residues. Written as DNA, the CDR3 is TGTGCCAGCAGCCCTCCATCCGGACACAGCTCCTACAATGAGCAGTTCTTC. This codes for CASSPPSGHSSYNEQFF.

This rearrangement joins TRBV13 to TRBJ2-3; 10 bases map to TRBD2. The CDR3 runs to 17 residues. V dropped 2 bases and J dropped 6; count of bases not matched to a gene: 11. Germline V gene sequence: CDR1 PRHDT, CDR2 FYEKMQ (reference sequence). The CDR3 region has the DNA TGTGCCAGCAGCTTAATGTCGAGCGGGAGGGCCCAGGATACGCAGTATTTT. Encoded protein: CASSLMSSGRAQDTQYF.

This clone was observed a single time. V gene TRBV5-4 combines with J gene TRBJ2-1; a weak D match, TRBD2 (6 bases). V lost 10 bases to trimming and J lost 2 bases, with 19 bases between them. The CDR3 has 15 amino acids. CDR1 and CDR2 from the germline V gene are SGHNT and YYREEE (reference sequence). CDR3 coding DNA: TGTGCCGTCCGACCCCCGCGGGATGCCTACAATGAGCAGTTCTTC. Translation: CAVRPPRDAYNEQFF.

The DNA for the CDR3 is TGTGCCAGCAGTGGGGGGACCAGTAATGAGCAGTTCTTC. Its translation is CASSGGTSNEQFF. The chain couples TRBV12-3 or TRBV12-4 to TRBJ2-1; D possibly corresponds to TRBD2 (6 bases). This CDR3 has 13 amino acids. V dropped 5 bases and J dropped 7 bases, with 12 bases sitting between them.

This sequence joins TRBV10-1 and TRBJ2-2, with a tentative D call TRBD2 (7 bases). This CDR3 region has 14 residues. Germline V gene sequence: CDR1 WNHNN, CDR2 SYGVQD (reference sequence). Trimming pared 9 bases from V and 0 bases from J, leaving 11 bases between. CDR3 DNA: TGCGCCAGAGGGGGGGGAGCGAACACCGGGGAGCTGTTTTTT. Its translation is CARGGGANTGELFF.

CDR3 sequence: CASSRTYSYEQYF. DNA of the CDR3: TGTGCCAGCAGCCGAACCTACAGCTACGAGCAGTACTTC. The chain combines TRBV5-6 with TRBJ2-7; D unclear. The V end lost 4 bases, the J end lost 3 bases, and 11 bases lay between the germline ends. The germline V gene encodes CDR1 SGHDT and CDR2 YYEEEE. The CDR3 contains 13 residues.

V and J are TRBV7-9 and TRBJ2-4; maybe TRBD2 (5 bases). In germline, CDR1 is SEHNR, CDR2 FQNEAQ (reference sequence). The ends were cut back, 1 base at V and 0 bases at J, with 10 bases in the middle. The CDR3 contains 16 residues. CDR3 sequence: CASSLGSGGAKNIQYF. CDR3 nucleotides: TGTGCCAGCAGCTTAGGAAGCGGAGGAGCCAAAAACATTCAGTACTTC. The variable domain in full, with the rest retrieved from reference TRBV7-9 and TRBJ2-4, is DTGVSQNPRHKITKRGQNVTFRCDPISEHNRLYWYRQTLGQGPEFLTYFQNEAQLEKSRLLSDRFSAERPKGSFSTLEIQRTEQGDSAMYLCASSLGSGGAKNIQYFGAGTRLSVL.

The J gene is TRBJ2-3, the V gene TRBV2, with 10 bases aligning to TRBD2. This CDR3 comprises 15 residues. Germline CDR1 SNHLY, CDR2 FYNNEI. Trimming at V came to 6 bases and at J to 4 bases, leaving 7 bases not matched to a gene. CDR3 amino acids: CASRSTSGAADTQYF. In DNA form, the CDR3 reads TGTGCCAGCAGGTCTACTAGCGGGGCAGCAGATACGCAGTATTTT.

This chain uses TRBV7-2 with TRBJ2-7, with D possibly TRBD1 on 5 matching bases. This CDR3 has 14 residues. CDR1 and CDR2 from the germline V gene are SGHTA and FQGNSA. Trimming stripped 5 bases from V and 1 base from J, with 12 bases between. The CDR3 sequence is CASSPLTVSYEQYF. The CDR3 coding sequence is TGTGCCAGCAGCCCCTTGACAGTTTCCTACGAGCAGTACTTC. The whole variable domain, remainder taken from reference TRBV7-2 and TRBJ2-7, is GAGVSQSPSNKVTEKGKDVELRCDPISGHTALYWYRQSLGQGLEFLIYFQGNSAPDKSGLPSDRFSAERTGGSVSTLTIQRTQQEDSAVYLCASSPLTVSYEQYFGPGTRLTVT.

The J gene is TRBJ1-2, the V gene TRBV19; unclear D gene. Trimming removed 4 bases from V and 0 bases from J, with 12 bases in between. The CDR3 length is 15 residues. CDR1 is LNHDA and CDR2 is SQIVND in the germline V gene (reference sequence). The CDR3 DNA reads as TGTGCCAGTAGTACCCCCGGGGAACCTAACTATGGCTACACCTTC. Protein product: CASSTPGEPNYGYTF.

The chain couples TRBV6-5 to TRBJ2-1; 8 bases map to TRBD2. The CDR3 has 16 residues. Germline values: CDR1 MNHEY, CDR2 SVGAGI. V dropped 2 bases and J dropped 5; count of bases not matched to a gene: 8. The CDR3 sequence is CASSYNQRETDNEQFF. The CDR3 DNA is TGTGCCAGCAGTTACAACCAGCGGGAGACAGACAATGAGCAGTTCTTC.

The rearrangement joins TRBV21-1 to TRBJ2-3; the DNA was not compared with TRBD1, the D call given in the table. TRBV21-1 is labeled a pseudogene. The CDR3 covers 20 residues. The CDR3 region is CASSKVRTGRASGGNDTQYF. The CDR3 nucleotides read TGTGCCAGCAGCAAAGTGAGGACAGGGCGGGCTAGCGGAGGGAACGATACGCAGTATTTT.

This clone was seen a single time. This chain uses TRBV4-3 with TRBJ2-3; 11 bases agree with TRBD2. The CDR3 is made up of 17 amino acids. Looked up from germline, CDR1 is LGHNA and CDR2 is YSLEER. Trimming at V came to 1 base and at J to 7 bases, leaving 10 bases not matched to a gene. CDR3 sequence (DNA): TGCGCCAGCAGCCAAGCCATAGCGGGGGGGCGCCTGAATACGCAGTATTTT. Its protein product is CASSQAIAGGRLNTQYF.

The chain links TRBV30 to TRBJ2-5; 10 bases line up with TRBD2. CDR1 GTSNPN and CDR2 SVGIG come from the germline V gene (reference sequence). Unmatched junction bases numbered 13, after V lost 1 base and J lost 5 bases. This CDR3 contains 17 residues. The CDR3 region has the DNA TGTGCCTGGAGTGAGAGGACTAGCGGAATCCTAGGGGAGACCCAGTACTTC. Translation gives CAWSERTSGILGETQYF.

The V gene is TRBV10-1, the J gene TRBJ1-5; D is undetermined. Germline CDR1 is WNHNN and CDR2 is SYGVQD (reference sequence). Trimming took 9 bases from V and 3 from J, leaving 12 bases between them. The CDR3 totals 13 residues. The CDR3, as DNA: TGCGCCAGGCCAGGTACACCCAATCAGCCCCAGCATTTT. Its protein product is CARPGTPNQPQHF.

V gene TRBV29-1 combines with J gene TRBJ2-1, with TRBD1 as a possible D gene (7 bases). The CDR3 consists of 13 residues. The V gene's germline CDR1 is SQVTM and CDR2 ANQGSEA. V was clipped by 1 base and J by 6 bases, with 10 bases between them. The CDR3 bases are TGCAGCGTTGAAGGACAGGGAGGCAATGAGCAGTTCTTC. Protein product: CSVEGQGGNEQFF.

This chain links TRBV5-4 with TRBJ1-1, with 7 bases aligning to TRBD1. Germline values: CDR1 SGHNT, CDR2 YYREEE (reference sequence). V shed 4 bases, J shed 2 bases, and the junction held 8 bases outside the gene matches. The CDR3 length is 15 residues. CDR3 sequence: CASSPRGRGNTEAFF. The CDR3 DNA is TGTGCCAGCAGCCCGAGGGGGCGAGGAAACACTGAAGCTTTCTTT.

The chain employs TRBV5-1 and TRBJ2-5, with 8 bases fitting TRBD1. Germline CDR1 reads SGHRS; CDR2 reads YFSETQ. This CDR3 spans 13 amino acids. The V segment lost 4 bases and the J segment 5 bases; nucleotides outside the gene matches: 4. The CDR3, as DNA: TGCGCCAGCAGCCCGACAGGGGTGGAGACCCAGTACTTC. It specifies CASSPTGVETQYF.

The genes are TRBV6-2 or TRBV6-3 and TRBJ1-1, with D tentatively TRBD1 (6 bases). This CDR3 region has 13 residues. Germline CDR1 is MNHEY and CDR2 is SVGEGT. V dropped 5 bases and J dropped 1 base, with 8 bases sitting between them. The CDR3 DNA is TGTGCCAGCAGTCAGGGGCCGAACACTGAAGCTTTCTTT. It specifies CASSQGPNTEAFF.

This clone was seen more than once but under ten times. V and J are TRBV2 and TRBJ1-6; the D is unclear. CDR1 is SNHLY and CDR2 is FYNNEI in the germline V gene. The CDR3 contains 12 residues. V lost 5 bases to trimming and J lost 7 bases, with 6 bases between them. The CDR3 sequence: CASSPSNSPLHF. In DNA form, the CDR3 reads TGTGCCAGCAGTCCGAGCAATTCACCCCTCCACTTT.

V gene TRBV10-3 combines with J gene TRBJ2-1; 8 bases agree with TRBD2. The germline CDR1 and CDR2 sequences are ENHRY and SYGVKD. Trimming removed 9 bases from V and 3 bases from J; junction bases left unmatched: 7. The CDR3 covers 14 residues. The CDR3, as DNA: TGTGCCATAGGGGGACTAGATTACTACAATGAGCAGTTCTTC. It encodes CAIGGLDYYNEQFF.

The chain is built from TRBV29-1 and TRBJ2-5, with D perhaps matching TRBD1 (6 bases). The V end was cut by 8 bases, the J end by 2 bases, with 15 bases between. The CDR3 length is 13 residues. The germline V gene has CDR1 SQVTM and CDR2 ANQGSEA. The CDR3 DNA reads as TGCAGCTTTACTGGACAGTTACAAGAGACCCAGTACTTC. Its protein product is CSFTGQLQETQYF.

The chain is built from TRBV6-4 and TRBJ2-5; D may be TRBD2 (5 bases). The CDR3 length is 15 residues. The V end lost 0 bases, the J end lost 1 base, and 9 bases lay between the germline ends. CDR1 and CDR2 (germline): MRHNA, SNTAGT. This chain's CDR3 is CASSDSRGPQETQYF. For the CDR3, the DNA is TGTGCCAGCAGTGACTCTCGCGGGCCCCAAGAGACCCAGTACTTC.

As concerns this clone: This sample includes further DNA sequences coding for the same CDR3. This rearrangement joins TRBV7-8 to TRBJ2-1, with D uncertain. Trimming took 2 bases from V and 4 from J, leaving 15 bases between them. The CDR3 spans 16 residues. Germline values: CDR1 SGHVS, CDR2 FQNEAQ. The CDR3 sequence: CASSLRHEASYNEQFF. Here the CDR3 DNA reads TGTGCCAGCAGCTTACGTCACGAAGCATCATACAATGAGCAGTTCTTC.